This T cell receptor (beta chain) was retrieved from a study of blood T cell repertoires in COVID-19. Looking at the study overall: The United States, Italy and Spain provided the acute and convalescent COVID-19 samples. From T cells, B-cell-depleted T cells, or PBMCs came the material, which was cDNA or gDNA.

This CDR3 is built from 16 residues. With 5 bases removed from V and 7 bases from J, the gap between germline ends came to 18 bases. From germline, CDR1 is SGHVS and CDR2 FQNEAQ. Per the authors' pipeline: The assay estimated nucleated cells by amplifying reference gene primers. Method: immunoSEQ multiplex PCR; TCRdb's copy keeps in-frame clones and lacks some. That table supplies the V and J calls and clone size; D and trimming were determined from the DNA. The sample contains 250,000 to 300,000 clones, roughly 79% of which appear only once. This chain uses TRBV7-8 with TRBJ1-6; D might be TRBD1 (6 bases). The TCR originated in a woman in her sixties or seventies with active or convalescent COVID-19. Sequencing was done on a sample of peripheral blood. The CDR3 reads CASSPHPDRSNSPLHF. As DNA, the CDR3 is TGTGCCAGCAGCCCACATCCCGACAGGTCCAATTCACCCCTCCACTTT.